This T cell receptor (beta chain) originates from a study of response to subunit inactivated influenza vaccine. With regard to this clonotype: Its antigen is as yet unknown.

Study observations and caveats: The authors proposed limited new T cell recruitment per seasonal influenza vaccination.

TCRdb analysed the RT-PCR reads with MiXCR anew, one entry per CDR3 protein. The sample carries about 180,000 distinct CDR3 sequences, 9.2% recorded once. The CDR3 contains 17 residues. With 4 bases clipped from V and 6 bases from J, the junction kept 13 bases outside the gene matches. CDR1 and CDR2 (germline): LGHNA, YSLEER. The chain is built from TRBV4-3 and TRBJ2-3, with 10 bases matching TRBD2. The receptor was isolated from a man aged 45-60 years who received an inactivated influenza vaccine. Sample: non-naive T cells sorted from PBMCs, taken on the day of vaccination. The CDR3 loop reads CASSRAISGGLRDTQYF. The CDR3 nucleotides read TGCGCCAGCAGCCGCGCTATTAGCGGGGGGCTGCGGGATACGCAGTATTTT.